The present T cell receptor beta chain was sequenced within a study of T cell repertoires in cytomegalovirus infection. Across the study: Public TCR beta signatures indicated both CMV infection and matching HLA type.

Broader study findings: Dominating the ex vivo response were TCR beta clonotypes that were CMV-specific and HLA-C-restricted.

TCRdb ran MiXCR on the reads and lists one entry per CDR3 protein. The sample shows roughly 45,000 distinct CDR3 sequences, 20% of them seen only once. Details on this clonotype: The antigen is undetermined.

The length of the CDR3 is 16 residues. V lost 6 bases and J 1 base, leaving 13 bases between the germline ends. The V gene's germline CDR1 is ENHRY and CDR2 SYGVKD. The chain recombines TRBV10-3 with TRBJ2-6; D call uncertain. The material sequenced was PBMCs, sequenced either directly or after in vitro stimulation (not recorded which). The clonotype comes from a human donor in good health (CMV status not recorded). Some clones in this sample may be carry-over from other donors' samples. CDR3 region: CAISVGTQSGANVLTF. The DNA for the CDR3 is TGTGCCATCAGCGTTGGAACCCAATCTGGGGCCAACGTCCTGACTTTC.